This TCR beta chain came from a study of post-analysis software for immune sequencing data. The overall study: Patients with relapsing-remitting, secondary progressive and progressive-relapsing multiple sclerosis courses were all represented. Regarding the study as a whole: Compared with controls, patients had more of roughly five TRBV segments, including TRBV5-6, TRBV5-1 and TRBV20-1.

On this clonotype: The target antigen is unknown.

Libraries were made from TCR beta cDNA, and they carried unique molecular identifiers. TCRdb reanalysed the PCR reads using MiXCR and keeps one entry per CDR3 protein. The sample consists of 450,000 to 650,000 distinct CDR3 sequences, roughly 45% of them appearing once. Losses at the gene ends were 5 bases for V and 3 bases for J; bases not matched to a gene: 14. The germline V gene encodes CDR1 SGHTA and CDR2 FQGNSA. CDR3 size: 18 residues. The clonotype was recovered from a girl between 10 and 17 years old with multiple sclerosis. The chain combines TRBV7-2 with TRBJ1-1, with 11 positions matching TRBD1. Input material: blood. The CDR3 is CASSTYGTGGIRYTEAFF. Written as DNA, the CDR3 is TGTGCCAGCAGCACTTACGGGACAGGGGGAATAAGATACACTGAAGCTTTCTTT.